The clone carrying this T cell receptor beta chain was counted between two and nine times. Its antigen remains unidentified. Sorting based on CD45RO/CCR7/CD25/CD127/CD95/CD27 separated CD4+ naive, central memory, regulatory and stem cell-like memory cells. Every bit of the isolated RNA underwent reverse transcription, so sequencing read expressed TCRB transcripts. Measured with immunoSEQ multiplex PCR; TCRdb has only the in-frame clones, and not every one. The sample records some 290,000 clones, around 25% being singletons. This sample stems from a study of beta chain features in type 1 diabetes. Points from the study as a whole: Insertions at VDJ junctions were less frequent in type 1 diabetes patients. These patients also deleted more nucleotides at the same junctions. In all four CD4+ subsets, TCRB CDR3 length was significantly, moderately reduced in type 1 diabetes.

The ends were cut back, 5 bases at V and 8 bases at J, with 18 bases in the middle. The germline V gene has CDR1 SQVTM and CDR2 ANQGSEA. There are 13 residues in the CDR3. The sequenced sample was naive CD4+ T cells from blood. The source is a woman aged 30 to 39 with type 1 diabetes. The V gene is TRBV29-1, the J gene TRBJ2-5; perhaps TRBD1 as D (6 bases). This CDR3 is CSVRRDTKLTQYF. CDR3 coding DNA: TGCAGCGTTCGCCGGGACACGAAACTTACCCAGTACTTC.